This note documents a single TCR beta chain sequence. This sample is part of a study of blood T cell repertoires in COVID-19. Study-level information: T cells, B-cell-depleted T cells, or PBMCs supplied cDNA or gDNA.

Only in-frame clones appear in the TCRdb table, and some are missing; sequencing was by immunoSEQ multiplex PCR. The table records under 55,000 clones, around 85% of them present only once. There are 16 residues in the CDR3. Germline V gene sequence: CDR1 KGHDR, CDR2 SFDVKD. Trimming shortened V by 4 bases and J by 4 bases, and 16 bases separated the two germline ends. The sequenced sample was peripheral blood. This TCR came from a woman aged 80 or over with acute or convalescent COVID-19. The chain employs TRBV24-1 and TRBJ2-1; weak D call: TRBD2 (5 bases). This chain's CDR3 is CATSDPSARTYNEQFF. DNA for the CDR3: TGTGCCACCAGTGACCCTAGTGCCCGGACTTACAATGAGCAGTTCTTC.